The 11 T cell receptor beta chains in this list originate from one sample, sequenced in a study of T cell responses to AZD1222 COVID-19 vaccine. The table came from immunoSEQ multiplex PCR; TCRdb's copy has only in-frame clones and leaves some out. The sample lists approximately 90,000 clones; around nine tenths were seen once. The specimen comprised peripheral blood, sampled 28 days after the second AZD1222 dose. These receptors all stem from an adult who received the AZD1222 COVID-19 vaccine.

The chain employs TRBV6-5 and TRBJ1-2; possibly TRBD1 for D (5 bases). V was trimmed by 10 bases and J by 2 bases, leaving 11 bases between them. Germline CDR1 reads MNHEY; CDR2 reads SVGAGI. This CDR3 is built from 12 residues. CDR3 amino acids: CATRQTNYGYTF. The CDR3 nucleotides read TGTGCCACCCGACAGACCAACTATGGCTACACCTTC.

The V and J genes are TRBV14 and TRBJ2-1, with a tentative D call TRBD1 (6 bases). Trimming cost V 0 bases and J 5 bases, with 14 bases left between them. Germline V gene lookup returns CDR1 SGHDN and CDR2 FVKESK. The CDR3 is 16 amino acids. DNA for the CDR3: TGTGCCAGCAGCCAAGATCCGGCAGGGGCGGACAATGAGCAGTTCTTC. As protein: CASSQDPAGADNEQFF.

This chain links TRBV18 with TRBJ1-1; 7 bases map to TRBD1. The CDR3 runs to 15 residues. Germline V CDR1 and CDR2: KGHSH, LQKENI. Trimming at V came to 2 bases and at J to 6 bases, leaving 9 bases not matched to a gene. In DNA, the CDR3 is TGTGCCAGCTCACCAACCTACAGGGGATCGGCTGAAGCTTTCTTT. It yields the protein CASSPTYRGSAEAFF.

V and J are TRBV4-1 and TRBJ1-3, with D unclear. The CDR3 contains 16 residues. Trimming cost V 1 base and J 0 bases, with 10 bases left between them. Germline values: CDR1 MGHRA, CDR2 YSYEKL. CDR3 DNA sequence: TGCGCCAGCAGCCAAGGCCCCGGGATCTCTGGAAACACCATATATTTT. Translating gives CASSQGPGISGNTIYF.

CDR3: CASSQDLYGYTF. The CDR3 DNA sequence: TGTGCCAGCAGCCAGGACTTATATGGCTACACCTTC. The chain is built from TRBV9 and TRBJ1-2, with D unresolved. Per the germline V gene, CDR1 is SGDLS and CDR2 is YYNGEE. The CDR3 consists of 12 residues. V lost 4 bases, J lost 5 bases, and 9 bases lay in between.

The chain recombines TRBV28 with TRBJ2-1; D is uncertain. The ends were cut back, 5 bases at V and 0 bases at J, with 14 bases in the middle. The CDR3 is 16 amino acids. Germline values: CDR1 MDHEN, CDR2 SYDVKM. CDR3 sequence: CASSGYSESSYNEQFF. CDR3 coding DNA: TGTGCCAGCAGTGGGTACAGCGAGAGCTCCTACAATGAGCAGTTCTTC.

This rearrangement joins TRBV5-1 to TRBJ2-7; 8 bases are shared with TRBD2. CDR3 length: 13 amino acids. V shed 5 bases and J 4 bases; nucleotides not matched to a gene: 5. The germline V gene has CDR1 SGHRS and CDR2 YFSETQ. The CDR3 nucleotides read TGCGCCAGCAGGATCCGCGGGGGGTACGAGCAGTACTTC. It translates to CASRIRGGYEQYF. Full variable domain (rest looked up from reference TRBV5-1 and TRBJ2-7): KAGVTQTPRYLIKTRGQQVTLSCSPISGHRSVSWYQQTPGQGLQFLFEYFSETQRNKGNFPGRFSGRQFSNSRSEMNVSTLELGDSALYLCASRIRGGYEQYFGPGTRLTVT.

This clone was seen just once. The V call is TRBV12-3 or TRBV12-4, the J call TRBJ1-1; D may be TRBD1 (6 bases). Trimming pared 10 bases from V and 0 bases from J, leaving 9 bases between. This CDR3 spans 12 amino acids. CDR3 DNA sequence: TGTGCCACGGACAGCATGAACACTGAAGCTTTCTTT. It translates to CATDSMNTEAFF.

V is TRBV28 and J is TRBJ1-5; D unresolved. The CDR3 is made up of 15 amino acids. CDR1 MDHEN and CDR2 SYDVKM come from the germline V gene. Trimming took 3 bases from V and 1 from J, leaving 10 bases between them. The chain's CDR3 is CASSLPGSSNQPQHF. Here the CDR3 DNA reads TGTGCCAGCAGTTTGCCAGGTTCAAGCAATCAGCCCCAGCATTTT.

The rearrangement uses TRBV9 and TRBJ2-1; the match to TRBD2 covers 15 bases. Germline V gives CDR1 SGDLS, CDR2 YYNGEE. The ends lost 0 bases at V and 8 bases at J; junction bases unmatched: 6. The CDR3 sequence is 17 residues long. The CDR3 region has the DNA TGTGCCAGCAGCGTAGCCCGGACTAGCGGGGGGGCCGATGAGCAGTTCTTC. It codes for CASSVARTSGGADEQFF.

This clone was picked up a small number of times. The chain recombines TRBV2 with TRBJ1-1; D is uncertain. The CDR3 consists of 14 residues. Trimming removed 7 bases from V and 1 base from J, with 13 bases in between. In germline, CDR1 is SNHLY, CDR2 FYNNEI. DNA of the CDR3: TGTGCCAGCACCTTGCCAGAGTCGAACACTGAAGCTTTCTTT. Protein product: CASTLPESNTEAFF.